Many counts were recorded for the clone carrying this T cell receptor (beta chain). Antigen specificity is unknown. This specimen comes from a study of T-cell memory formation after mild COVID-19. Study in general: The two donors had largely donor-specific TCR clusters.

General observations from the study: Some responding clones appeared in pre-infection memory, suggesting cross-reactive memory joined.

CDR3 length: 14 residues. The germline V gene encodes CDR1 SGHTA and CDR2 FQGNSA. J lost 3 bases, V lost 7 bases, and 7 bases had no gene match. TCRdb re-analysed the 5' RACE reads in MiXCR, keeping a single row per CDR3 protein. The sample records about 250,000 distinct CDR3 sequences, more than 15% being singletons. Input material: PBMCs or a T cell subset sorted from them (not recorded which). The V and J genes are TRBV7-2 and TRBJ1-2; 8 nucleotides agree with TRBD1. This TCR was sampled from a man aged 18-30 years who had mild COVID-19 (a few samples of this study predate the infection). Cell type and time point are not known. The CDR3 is CASKGDRRDYGYTF. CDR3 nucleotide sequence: TGTGCCAGCAAAGGGGACAGGAGGGACTATGGCTACACCTTC.